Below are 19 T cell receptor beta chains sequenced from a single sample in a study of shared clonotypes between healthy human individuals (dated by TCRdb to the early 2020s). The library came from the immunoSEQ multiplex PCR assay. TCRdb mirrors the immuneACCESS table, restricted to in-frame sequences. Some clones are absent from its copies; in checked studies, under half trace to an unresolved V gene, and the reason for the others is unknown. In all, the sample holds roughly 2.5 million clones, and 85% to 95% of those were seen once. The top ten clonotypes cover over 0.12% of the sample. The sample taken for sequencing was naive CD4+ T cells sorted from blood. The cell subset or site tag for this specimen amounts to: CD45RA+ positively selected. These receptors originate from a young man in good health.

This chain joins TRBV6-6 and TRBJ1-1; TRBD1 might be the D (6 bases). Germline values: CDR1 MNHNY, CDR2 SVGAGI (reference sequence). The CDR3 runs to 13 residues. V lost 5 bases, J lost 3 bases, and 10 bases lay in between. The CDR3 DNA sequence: TGTGCCAGCAGTCAGGGGCGGGACACTGAAGCTTTCTTT. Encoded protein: CASSQGRDTEAFF.

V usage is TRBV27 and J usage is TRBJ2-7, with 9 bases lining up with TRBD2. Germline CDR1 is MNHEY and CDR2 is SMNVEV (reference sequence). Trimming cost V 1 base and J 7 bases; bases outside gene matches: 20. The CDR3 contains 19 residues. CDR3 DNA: TGTGCCAGCAGTTTATTGTCTGTTTTTAGCGGGAGAAAGTTGGGGGAGCAGTACTTC. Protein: CASSLLSVFSGRKLGEQYF.

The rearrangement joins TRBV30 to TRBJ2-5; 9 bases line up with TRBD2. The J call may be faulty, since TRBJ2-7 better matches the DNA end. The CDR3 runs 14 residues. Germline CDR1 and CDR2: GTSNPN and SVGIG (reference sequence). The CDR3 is CAWKGSGSSYEQYF. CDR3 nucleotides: TGTGCCTGGAAAGGTAGCGGGAGCTCCTACGAGCAGTACTTC.

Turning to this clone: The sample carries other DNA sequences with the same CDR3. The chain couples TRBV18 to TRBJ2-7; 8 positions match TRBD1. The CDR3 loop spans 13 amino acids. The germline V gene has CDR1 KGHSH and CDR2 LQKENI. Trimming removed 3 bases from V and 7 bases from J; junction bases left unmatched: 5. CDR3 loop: CASSPQGAGEQYF. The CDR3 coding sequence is TGTGCCAGCTCACCCCAGGGGGCTGGGGAGCAGTACTTC.

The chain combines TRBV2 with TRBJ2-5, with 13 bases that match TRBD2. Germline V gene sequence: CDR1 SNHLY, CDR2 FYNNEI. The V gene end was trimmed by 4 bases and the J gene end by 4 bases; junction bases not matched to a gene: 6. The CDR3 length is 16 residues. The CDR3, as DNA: TGTGCCAGCAGTGCACTAGCGGGGGGGCACAGAGAGACCCAGTACTTC. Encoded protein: CASSALAGGHRETQYF.

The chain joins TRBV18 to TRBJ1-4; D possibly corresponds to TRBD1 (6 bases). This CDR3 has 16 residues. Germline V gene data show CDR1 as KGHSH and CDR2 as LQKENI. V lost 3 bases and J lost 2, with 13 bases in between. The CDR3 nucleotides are TGTGCCAGCTCACCGTATGGGGGCTCGACTAATGAAAAACTGTTTTTT. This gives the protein CASSPYGGSTNEKLFF.

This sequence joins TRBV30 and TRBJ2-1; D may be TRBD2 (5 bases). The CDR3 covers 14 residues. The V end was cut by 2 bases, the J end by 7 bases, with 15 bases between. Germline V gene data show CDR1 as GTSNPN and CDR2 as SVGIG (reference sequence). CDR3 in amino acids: CAWSLGGSLNEQFF. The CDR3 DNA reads TGTGCCTGGAGTCTGGGTGGGAGTTTGAATGAGCAGTTCTTC.

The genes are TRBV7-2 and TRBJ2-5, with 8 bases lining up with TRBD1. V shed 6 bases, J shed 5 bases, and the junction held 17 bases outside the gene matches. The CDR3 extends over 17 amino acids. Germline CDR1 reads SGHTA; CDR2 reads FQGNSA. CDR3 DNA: TGTGCCAGCAGAACCGACAGCGAGCAGGGGGCCTGGGAGACCCAGTACTTC. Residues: CASRTDSEQGAWETQYF.

CDR3 in amino acids: CASSLLAGWGEKLFF. The CDR3 region has the DNA TGTGCCAGCAGCTTATTAGCAGGGTGGGGAGAAAAACTGTTTTTT. The genes are TRBV7-2 and TRBJ1-4; tentatively, D is TRBD1 (5 bases). The CDR3 has 15 residues. Germline V lookup: CDR1 SGHTA, CDR2 FQGNSA. Trimming took 2 bases from V and 8 from J, leaving 15 bases between them.

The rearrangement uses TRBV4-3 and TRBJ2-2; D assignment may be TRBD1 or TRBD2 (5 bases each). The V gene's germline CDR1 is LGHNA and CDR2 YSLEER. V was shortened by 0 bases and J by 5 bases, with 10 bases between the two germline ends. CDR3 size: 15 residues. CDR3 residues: CASSQDREGTGELFF. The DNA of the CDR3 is TGCGCCAGCAGCCAAGATCGAGAGGGGACCGGGGAGCTGTTTTTT.

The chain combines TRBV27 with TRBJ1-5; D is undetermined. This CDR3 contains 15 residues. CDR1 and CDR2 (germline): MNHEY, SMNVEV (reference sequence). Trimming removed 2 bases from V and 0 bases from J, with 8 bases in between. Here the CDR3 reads CASSLRFYSNQPQHF. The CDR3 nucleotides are TGTGCCAGCAGTTTACGGTTCTATAGCAATCAGCCCCAGCATTTT.

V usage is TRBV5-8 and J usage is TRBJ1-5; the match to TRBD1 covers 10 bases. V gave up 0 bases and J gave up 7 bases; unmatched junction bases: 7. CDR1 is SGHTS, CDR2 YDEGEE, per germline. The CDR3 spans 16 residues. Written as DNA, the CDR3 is TGTGCCAGCAGCTTGGAGGGGACAGGGGTTCGGCAGCCCCAGCATTTT. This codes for CASSLEGTGVRQPQHF.

CDR3 DNA sequence: TGTGCCAGCAGTGAATGGCCACCCCTAGGGAAAGAGACCCAGTACTTC. This codes for CASSEWPPLGKETQYF. The chain is built from TRBV6-1 and TRBJ2-5, with D unresolved. Deletions cut 2 bases from V and 3 bases from J, with 16 bases between. The CDR3 has 16 amino acids. CDR1 MNHNS and CDR2 SASEGT come from the germline V gene.

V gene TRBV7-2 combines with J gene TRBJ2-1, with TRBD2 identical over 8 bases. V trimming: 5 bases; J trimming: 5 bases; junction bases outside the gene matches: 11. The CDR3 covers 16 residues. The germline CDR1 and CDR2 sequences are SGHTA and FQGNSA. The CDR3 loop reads CASSRFGAGGNNEQFF. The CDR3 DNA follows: TGTGCCAGCAGCCGATTCGGGGCGGGAGGAAACAATGAGCAGTTCTTC.

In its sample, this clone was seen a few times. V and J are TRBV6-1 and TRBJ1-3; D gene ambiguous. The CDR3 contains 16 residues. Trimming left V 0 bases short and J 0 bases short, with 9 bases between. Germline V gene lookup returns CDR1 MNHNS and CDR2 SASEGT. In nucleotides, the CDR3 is TGTGCCAGCAGTGAAGCACGGGGATACTCTGGAAACACCATATATTTT. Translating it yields CASSEARGYSGNTIYF.

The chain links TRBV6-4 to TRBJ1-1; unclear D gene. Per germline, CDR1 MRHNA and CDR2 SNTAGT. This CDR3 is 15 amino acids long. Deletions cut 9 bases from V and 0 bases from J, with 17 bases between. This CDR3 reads CASQQPGILNTEAFF. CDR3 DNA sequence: TGTGCCAGTCAGCAGCCCGGGATCCTGAACACTGAAGCTTTCTTT.

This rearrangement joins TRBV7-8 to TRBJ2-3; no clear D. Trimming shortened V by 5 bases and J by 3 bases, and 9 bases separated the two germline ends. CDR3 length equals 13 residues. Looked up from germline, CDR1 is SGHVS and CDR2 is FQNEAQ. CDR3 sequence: CASSQYQTDTQYF. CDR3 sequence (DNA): TGTGCCAGCAGCCAATACCAGACAGATACGCAGTATTTT.

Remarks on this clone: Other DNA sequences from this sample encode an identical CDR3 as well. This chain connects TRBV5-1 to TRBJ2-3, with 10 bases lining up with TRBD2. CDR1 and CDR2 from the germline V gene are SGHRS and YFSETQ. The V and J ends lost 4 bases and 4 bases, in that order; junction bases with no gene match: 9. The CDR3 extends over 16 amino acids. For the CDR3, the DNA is TGCGCCAGCAGCCCCCCTGGGCTAGCGGGAGCAGATACGCAGTATTTT. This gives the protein CASSPPGLAGADTQYF.

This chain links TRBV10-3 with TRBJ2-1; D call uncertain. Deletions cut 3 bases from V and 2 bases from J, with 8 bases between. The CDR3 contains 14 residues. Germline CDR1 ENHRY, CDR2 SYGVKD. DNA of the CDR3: TGTGCCATCAGTGAAGTGGTGACCTACAATGAGCAGTTCTTC. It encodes CAISEVVTYNEQFF.